Following are 28 T cell receptor beta chains from one sample sequenced in a study of multiple sclerosis patients with progressive multifocal leukoencephalopathy. The assay was immunoSEQ multiplex PCR, and TCRdb's table has in-frame clones only and misses some. This table has tens of thousands of clones, approximately 85% appearing once. Time point of the sample: time of PML onset. Sample: PBMCs, taken from a patient treated with natalizumab. The receptors were gathered from a woman aged 25 to 45 with progressive multifocal leukoencephalopathy.

This rearrangement joins TRBV6-5 to TRBJ2-7, with D possibly being TRBD2 (6 bases). CDR1 is MNHEY and CDR2 is SVGAGI in the germline V gene. This CDR3 spans 14 amino acids. V lost 5 bases, J lost 2 bases, and 13 bases lay in between. The CDR3 reads CASSLTSYTYEQYF. For the CDR3, the DNA is TGTGCCAGCAGTCTTACTAGCTATACCTACGAGCAGTACTTC.

In regard to this clone: This specimen includes other DNA sequences encoding the same CDR3. The chain recombines TRBV18 with TRBJ2-7; the match to TRBD1 covers 8 bases. Trimming took 2 bases from V and 2 from J; bases not matched to a gene: 5. CDR3 size: 15 residues. CDR1 is KGHSH and CDR2 is LQKENI in the germline V gene. CDR3 residues: CASSPGQGDTYEQYF. In nucleotides, the CDR3 is TGTGCCAGCTCACCAGGACAGGGCGATACCTACGAGCAGTACTTC.

This chain joins TRBV5-4 and TRBJ1-1; TRBD1 agrees at 8 bases. The V gene's germline CDR1 is SGHNT and CDR2 YYREEE (reference sequence). The CDR3 spans 15 residues. The ends lost 0 bases at V and 1 base at J; junction bases unmatched: 2. The CDR3 nucleotides are TGTGCCAGCAGCTTGGGGGACAGGACGAACACTGAAGCTTTCTTT. As protein: CASSLGDRTNTEAFF.

The chain uses TRBV13 and TRBJ2-5, with 16 nucleotides matching TRBD2. The CDR3 is made up of 20 amino acids. J lost 4 bases, V lost 5 bases, and 16 bases had no gene match. Germline V gives CDR1 PRHDT, CDR2 FYEKMQ (reference sequence). The CDR3 loop reads CASSLRGLAGGRKFGETQYF. For the CDR3, the DNA is TGTGCCAGCAGCCTTAGGGGACTAGCGGGGGGGCGGAAGTTTGGAGAGACCCAGTACTTC.

This clone came up once. The CDR3 sequence: CASSPSRVAGELFF. The CDR3 nucleotides read TGTGCCAGCAGCCCGTCGAGGGTGGCCGGGGAGCTGTTTTTT. The rearrangement uses TRBV2 and TRBJ2-2; D may be TRBD2 (5 bases). The CDR3 has 14 residues. The V end was cut by 6 bases, the J end by 6 bases, with 14 bases between. Germline loops: CDR1 SNHLY, CDR2 FYNNEI. Drawing the rest from reference TRBV2 and TRBJ2-2, the complete variable domain is EPEVTQTPSHQVTQMGQEVILRCVPISNHLYFYWYRQILGQKVEFLVSFYNNEISEKSEIFDDQFSVERPDGSNFTLKIRSTKLEDSAMYFCASSPSRVAGELFFGEGSRLTVL.

This clone was counted a single time. The rearrangement links TRBV27 to TRBJ2-1, with D perhaps assigned TRBD1 or TRBD2 (5 bases each). The germline gives CDR1 MNHEY, CDR2 SMNVEV (reference sequence). This CDR3 region has 12 residues. The V end lost 3 bases, the J end lost 7 bases, and 7 bases lay between the germline ends. The CDR3 loop reads CASSLGENEQFF. CDR3 nucleotide sequence: TGTGCCAGCAGTTTGGGGGAGAATGAGCAGTTCTTC.

This sequence joins TRBV5-1 and TRBJ2-1, with D perhaps matching TRBD1 (5 bases). Trimming pared 4 bases from V and 6 bases from J, leaving 11 bases between. The CDR3 is made up of 13 amino acids. Looked up from germline, CDR1 is SGHRS and CDR2 is YFSETQ. The CDR3: CASSLRAGNEQFF. The CDR3 region has the DNA TGCGCCAGCAGCCTCAGGGCCGGCAATGAGCAGTTCTTC.

This clone was found a few times. This sequence joins TRBV27 and TRBJ2-7; 10 nucleotides match TRBD2. V was pared by 6 bases and J by 2 bases, with 7 bases of the junction left unmatched. CDR1 MNHEY and CDR2 SMNVEV come from the germline V gene (reference sequence). CDR3 length: 15 amino acids. The CDR3 region has the DNA TGTGCCAGCAGACCTCCTAGCGGGGGCCCCTACGAGCAGTACTTC. This translates into CASRPPSGGPYEQYF.

The V gene is TRBV5-6, the J gene TRBJ1-4; TRBD1 matches at 8 bases. This CDR3 region has 14 residues. The germline V gene encodes CDR1 SGHDT and CDR2 YYEEEE. The junction had 9 bases not matched to a gene; V was cut back by 3 bases and J by 11 bases. CDR3 loop: CASSYGQGWGKLFF. The CDR3 DNA reads as TGTGCCAGCAGCTACGGACAGGGTTGGGGGAAACTGTTTTTT.

The gene calls are TRBV11-2 and TRBJ2-5; tentatively, D is TRBD1 (6 bases). The DNA end is more similar to TRBJ2-7, so the J call may be wrong. This CDR3 is 13 amino acids long. Germline CDR1 is SGHAT and CDR2 is FQNNGV. CDR3 nucleotides: TGTGCCAGCAGCCCAGGGGTGTCCTACGAGCAGTACTTC. Its translation: CASSPGVSYEQYF.

The rearrangement links TRBV7-9 to TRBJ2-6; D is unresolved. The CDR3 totals 14 residues. V lost 5 bases, J lost 0 bases, and 5 bases lay in between. The germline gives CDR1 SEHNR, CDR2 FQNEAQ (reference sequence). The CDR3 sequence: CASSEDSGANVLTF. In DNA form, the CDR3 reads TGTGCCAGCAGCGAAGACTCTGGGGCCAACGTCCTGACTTTC. Combining the CDR3 with reference TRBV7-9 and TRBJ2-6 gives the whole variable domain DTGVSQNPRHKITKRGQNVTFRCDPISEHNRLYWYRQTLGQGPEFLTYFQNEAQLEKSRLLSDRFSAERPKGSFSTLEIQRTEQGDSAMYLCASSEDSGANVLTFGAGSRLTVL.

The rearrangement joins TRBV5-1 to TRBJ2-7; a weak D match, TRBD1 (6 bases). The V end was cut by 3 bases, the J end by 4 bases, with 11 bases between. Germline V CDR1 and CDR2: SGHRS, YFSETQ. The CDR3 extends over 13 amino acids. The CDR3, as DNA: TGCGCCAGCAGCTCCGGGACATCTTACGAGCAGTACTTC. Protein: CASSSGTSYEQYF.

The CDR3 sequence is CATSTGQAGNQETQYF. The CDR3 nucleotides are TGTGCCACCAGCACGGGACAAGCGGGAAACCAAGAGACCCAGTACTTC. The chain recombines TRBV15 with TRBJ2-5, with TRBD2 as a possible D gene (7 bases). The CDR3 length is 16 residues. V gave up 4 bases and J gave up 0 bases, with 15 bases separating them. Germline CDR1 is LNHNV and CDR2 is YYDKDF (reference sequence). The complete variable domain, with remaining parts taken from reference TRBV15 and TRBJ2-5, reads DAMVIQNPRYQVTQFGKPVTLSCSQTLNHNVMYWYQQKSSQAPKLLFHYYDKDFNNEADTPDNFQSRRPNTSFCFLDIRSPGLGDTAMYLCATSTGQAGNQETQYFGPGTRLLVL.

DNA of the CDR3: TGTGCCAGCAGCCTCCAATCAGGCGGGCAAGAGACCCAGTACTTC. Translation gives CASSLQSGGQETQYF. This rearrangement joins TRBV7-2 to TRBJ2-5, with TRBD2 as a possible D gene (5 bases). The length of the CDR3 is 15 residues. CDR1 and CDR2 from the germline V gene are SGHTA and FQGNSA. V was trimmed by 5 bases and J by 2 bases, leaving 15 bases between them.

The CDR3 DNA follows: TGTGCCTGGAGTGCTTGGAACTCTGGGGCCAACGTCCTGACTTTC. Translating it yields CAWSAWNSGANVLTF. The rearrangement uses TRBV30 and TRBJ2-6; D is undetermined. V was pared by 1 base and J by 0 bases, with 7 bases between. The CDR3 has 15 residues. Germline V gives CDR1 GTSNPN, CDR2 SVGIG (reference sequence).

The V call is TRBV6-5, the J call TRBJ1-1; 9 bases line up with TRBD1. Germline CDR1 is MNHEY and CDR2 is SVGAGI. Trimming cost V 2 bases and J 5 bases; bases outside gene matches: 3. The CDR3 contains 14 residues. CDR3: CASSYAGTGTEAFF. The CDR3 bases are TGTGCCAGCAGTTACGCCGGGACAGGGACTGAAGCTTTCTTT.

This clone was counted once. This chain joins TRBV5-1 and TRBJ2-5; 7 bases are shared with TRBD2. Looked up from germline, CDR1 is SGHRS and CDR2 is YFSETQ. The CDR3 extends over 15 amino acids. Trimming cost V 0 bases and J 7 bases; bases outside gene matches: 9. The CDR3 sequence: CASSLGVSGRGTQYF. CDR3 coding DNA: TGCGCCAGCAGCTTGGGAGTGTCGGGGAGGGGGACCCAGTACTTC.

In nucleotides, the CDR3 is TGCGCCAGCAGCCAAGAAGGGGGGCCAGGCACTGAAGCTTTCTTT. It specifies CASSQEGGPGTEAFF. The chain combines TRBV4-1 with TRBJ1-1; a weak D match, TRBD1 (6 bases). CDR3 size: 15 residues. V was shortened by 0 bases and J by 4 bases, with 12 bases between the two germline ends. The germline V gene has CDR1 MGHRA and CDR2 YSYEKL.

The chain employs TRBV4-1 and TRBJ2-5; perhaps TRBD2 as D (5 bases). The last part of the DNA fits TRBJ2-7 better; the J call may be wrong. This CDR3 is built from 13 residues. CDR1 and CDR2 (germline): MGHRA, YSYEKL. This CDR3 reads CASSQAAGDEQYF. Written as DNA, the CDR3 is TGCGCCAGCAGCCAAGCAGCCGGGGACGAGCAGTACTTC.

The V gene is TRBV6-6, the J gene TRBJ2-1; the match to TRBD1 covers 8 bases. The V and J ends lost 4 bases and 6 bases, in that order; junction bases with no gene match: 5. CDR3 length: 14 residues. Germline values: CDR1 MNHNY, CDR2 SVGAGI (reference sequence). CDR3 DNA sequence: TGTGCCAGCAGTTCTCCTGGACAGGGCAATGAGCAGTTCTTC. Translated, it gives CASSSPGQGNEQFF.

The V call is TRBV9, the J call TRBJ2-1; 8 bases line up with TRBD2. Per germline, CDR1 SGDLS and CDR2 YYNGEE. This CDR3 has 15 amino acids. V shed 3 bases and J 8 bases; nucleotides not matched to a gene: 10. The CDR3 coding sequence is TGTGCCAGCAGCGCTGACGGGAGGGGGTCTGATGAGCAGTTCTTC. It specifies CASSADGRGSDEQFF.

In DNA, the CDR3 is TGCGCCAGCAGCCAAGTGATGGCCCAAGAGACCCAGTACTTC. Its protein product is CASSQVMAQETQYF. The J gene is TRBJ2-5, the V gene TRBV4-1; D is unclear. This CDR3 spans 14 amino acids. CDR1 and CDR2 from the germline V gene are MGHRA and YSYEKL. V was cut by 1 base and J by 1 base, with 7 bases left in between.

V is TRBV5-1 and J is TRBJ2-1; 11 bases are a match to TRBD1. Per germline, CDR1 SGHRS and CDR2 YFSETQ. The junction had 9 bases not matched to a gene; V was cut back by 4 bases and J by 6 bases. The length of the CDR3 is 16 residues. The CDR3 nucleotides are TGCGCCAGCAGCCTCCCTGGGACAGGGGGAGGCAATGAGCAGTTCTTC. Protein sequence: CASSLPGTGGGNEQFF.

V and J are TRBV6-6 and TRBJ2-3; D is unresolved. Trimming pared 6 bases from V and 2 bases from J, leaving 12 bases between. From germline, CDR1 is MNHNY and CDR2 SVGAGI (reference sequence). CDR3 length equals 14 residues. The CDR3, as DNA: TGTGCCAGCAGGCCCGTCTGGGACACAGATACGCAGTATTTT. It specifies CASRPVWDTDTQYF.

The V gene is TRBV7-9, the J gene TRBJ2-7, with D possibly matching TRBD1 (6 bases). The CDR3 contains 14 residues. Trimming took off 5 bases at V and 1 base at J, with 12 bases between the two ends. Germline CDR1 is SEHNR and CDR2 is FQNEAQ (reference sequence). The CDR3 DNA reads as TGTGCCAGCAGCCCCCGGGACACTTCCTACGAGCAGTACTTC. Its protein product is CASSPRDTSYEQYF.

The chain uses TRBV7-9 and TRBJ2-3, with 9 bases lining up with TRBD1. The germline V gene has CDR1 SEHNR and CDR2 FQNEAQ (reference sequence). The V segment lost 3 bases and the J segment 2 bases; nucleotides outside the gene matches: 3. CDR3 length equals 15 residues. CDR3 amino acids: CASSFGTGLTDTQYF. The CDR3 bases are TGTGCCAGCAGCTTCGGGACAGGGCTCACAGATACGCAGTATTTT.

The rearrangement joins TRBV29-1 to TRBJ2-1; 7 nucleotides agree with TRBD1. This CDR3 comprises 16 residues. The germline CDR1 and CDR2 sequences are SQVTM and ANQGSEA. J gave up 0 bases and V 0 bases, and 5 bases lay outside the gene matches. CDR3 region: CSVEEGRGSSYNEQFF. The CDR3 DNA reads as TGCAGCGTTGAAGAGGGCAGGGGGAGCTCCTACAATGAGCAGTTCTTC.

Regarding this clone: At one end, the junction sequence differs from germline, possibly due to a read error. The chain is built from TRBV7-7 and TRBJ2-5; 7 nucleotides match TRBD1. The length of the CDR3 is 16 residues. From germline, CDR1 is SSHAT and CDR2 FNYEAQ (reference sequence). CDR3 DNA: TGTGCTAGCAGCTTAGGGGTAGGGGGCTGGCAAGAGACCCAGTACTTC. Translating gives CASSLGVGGWQETQYF.